The next 11 T cell receptor beta chains were all read from a single sample in a study of control samples from healthy donors and cancer patients. Repertoires were generated with immunoSEQ multiplex PCR, while TCRdb's copy carries only in-frame clones and drops some. The sample has roughly 100,000 clones; 88% are singletons. The sequencing sample was made of blood. The origin of the receptors is a man aged 25-45 years in good health.

V usage is TRBV2 and J usage is TRBJ2-7, with D possibly being TRBD1 (6 bases). The V end lost 3 bases, the J end lost 3 bases, and 12 bases lay between the germline ends. CDR3 length: 14 residues. Germline CDR1 SNHLY, CDR2 FYNNEI. The CDR3 DNA reads as TGTGCCAGCAGTGAGTGGCAGGGACACTACGAGCAGTACTTC. This encodes CASSEWQGHYEQYF.

The rearrangement links TRBV5-5 to TRBJ1-1; tentatively, D is TRBD1 (6 bases). V was cut by 0 bases and J by 1 base, with 7 bases left in between. Per germline, CDR1 SGHKS and CDR2 YYEKEE (reference sequence). The CDR3 is 14 amino acids. The chain's CDR3 is CASSLEGGNTEAFF. CDR3 DNA: TGTGCCAGCAGCTTGGAAGGGGGGAACACTGAAGCTTTCTTT.

V usage is TRBV3-1 (or the pseudogene TRBV3-2) and J usage is TRBJ2-1, with D unresolved. Trimming removed 1 base from V and 7 bases from J, with 5 bases in between. This CDR3 comprises 12 residues. Germline V gene data show CDR1 as LGHDT and CDR2 as YNNKEL (reference sequence). DNA for the CDR3: TGTGCCAGCAGCCAAGCGTTTAATGAGCAGTTCTTC. Amino acids: CASSQAFNEQFF.

The V and J genes are TRBV3-1 (or the pseudogene TRBV3-2) and TRBJ1-1, with TRBD1 matching 8 bases. Per germline, CDR1 LGHDT and CDR2 YNNKEL (reference sequence). CDR3 size: 16 residues. After removal of 1 base from V and 7 bases from J, the junction contained 11 bases not matched to a gene. The chain's CDR3 is CASSQGPQGARGEAFF. The CDR3 DNA is TGTGCCAGCAGCCAAGGACCCCAGGGGGCGCGCGGTGAAGCTTTCTTT.

V gene TRBV5-8 combines with J gene TRBJ1-5, with a possible D match to TRBD1 (5 bases). This CDR3 is 14 amino acids long. The germline V gene has CDR1 SGHTS and CDR2 YDEGEE. Trimming removed 4 bases from V and 5 bases from J, with 13 bases in between. The DNA of the CDR3 is TGTGCCAGCAGCCCTAACCCAGGGTATCAGCCCCAGCATTTT. This gives the protein CASSPNPGYQPQHF.

The chain employs TRBV2 and TRBJ1-2; D is undetermined. The CDR3 consists of 12 residues. With 7 bases removed from V and 2 bases from J, the gap between germline ends came to 8 bases. Looked up from germline, CDR1 is SNHLY and CDR2 is FYNNEI. DNA of the CDR3: TGTGCCAGCACCAGGCAGAACTATGGCTACACCTTC. Residues: CASTRQNYGYTF.

This chain's CDR3 is CASSRRRDSGDTQYF. CDR3 nucleotide sequence: TGCGCCAGCAGCCGTAGGAGGGACAGCGGCGATACGCAGTATTTT. The chain uses TRBV5-1 and TRBJ2-3; a weak D match, TRBD1 (7 bases). V dropped 4 bases and J dropped 6 bases, with 18 bases sitting between them. The germline V gene has CDR1 SGHRS and CDR2 YFSETQ. CDR3 length equals 15 residues.

This clone showed up just once. This sequence joins TRBV2 and TRBJ2-3, with 8 bases aligning to TRBD1. The CDR3 runs to 13 residues. V was clipped by 10 bases and J by 4 bases; unmatched bases: 7. Germline V CDR1 and CDR2: SNHLY, FYNNEI. The CDR3 sequence: CATGGQGSDTQYF. The CDR3, as DNA: TGTGCCACAGGAGGACAGGGTTCAGATACGCAGTATTTT.

The rearrangement uses TRBV9 and TRBJ1-2; no clear D. CDR1 is SGDLS and CDR2 is YYNGEE in the germline V gene. CDR3 length: 14 residues. V was pared by 0 bases and J by 7 bases, with 13 bases between. The CDR3 DNA reads TGTGCCAGCAGCGTAGCCCACGGGGATACTGGCTACACCTTC. It is translated as CASSVAHGDTGYTF.

The chain recombines TRBV28 with TRBJ1-5, with D uncertain. Germline assignment: CDR1 MDHEN and CDR2 SYDVKM. This CDR3 comprises 16 residues. V lost 2 bases, J lost 0 bases, and 11 bases lay in between. CDR3 in amino acids: CASSLLGLNSNQPQHF. The CDR3 region has the DNA TGTGCCAGCAGTTTACTCGGACTCAATAGCAATCAGCCCCAGCATTTT. The full variable domain, in which reference TRBV28 and TRBJ1-5 provide the parts outside the CDR3, is DVKVTQSSRYLVKRTGEKVFLECVQDMDHENMFWYRQDPGLGLRLIYFSYDVKMKEKGDIPEGYSVSREKKERFSLILESASTNQTSMYLCASSLLGLNSNQPQHFGDGTRLSIL.

The genes are TRBV6-5 and TRBJ1-6, with TRBD1 as a possible D gene (5 bases). CDR1 and CDR2 (germline): MNHEY, SVGAGI. Trimming took 6 bases from V and 14 from J, leaving 17 bases between them. The CDR3 covers 13 residues. The CDR3 DNA follows: TGTGCCAGCAGCCGTGTTGCCAGGGAAGCCCTCCACTTT. Translating gives CASSRVAREALHF.